This entry concerns a single T cell receptor beta chain. Its antigen is still unknown. The CDR3 runs to 17 residues. CDR1 LGHNT and CDR2 FRNRAP come from the germline V gene. The V gene lost 4 bases and the J gene lost 2 bases, with 17 bases spanning the gap. The PCR made use of 60 Vbeta and 13 Jbeta primers. This table comes from immunoSEQ multiplex PCR, and its TCRdb copy is limited to in-frame clones, with some not included. The table shows around 280,000 clones, with approximately 90% occurring only once. These data are taken from a study of cytomegalovirus exposure and HLA in healthy donors. Study details: In an early release, HLA-typed donors contributed 75 million to 85 million unique TCR sequences. Study conclusions and caveats: Roughly 170 TCR beta chains were listed as cytomegalovirus-associated. When a later analysis compared HLA-associated TCR beta chains with equally common others, the HLA-associated chains turned out to be more clonally expanded and to have lower generation probabilities.

Sequencing used PBMCs. The chain joins TRBV12-5 to TRBJ2-2, with D maybe TRBD2 (5 bases). The clonotype was recovered from a woman under 30 in good health and CMV-seronegative. The CDR3 DNA sequence: TGTGCTAGTGGTTCAGATACAGAGGGTTTCAACACCGGGGAGCTGTTTTTT. It is translated as CASGSDTEGFNTGELFF.